What follows are 4 T cell receptor beta chains derived from one specimen sequenced in a study of blood T cell repertoires in COVID-19. TCRdb's table, derived via immunoSEQ multiplex PCR, lists solely in-frame clones and lacks some. This repertoire shows 200,000 to 250,000 clones, just under 85% found once; its top ten account for less than 8%. Material: peripheral blood. All receptors derive from a woman aged 45-60 years with active or convalescent COVID-19.

This chain joins TRBV6-1 and TRBJ1-5, with a possible D match to TRBD1 (5 bases). The V gene's germline CDR1 is MNHNS and CDR2 SASEGT. The CDR3 runs to 14 residues. V was shortened by 6 bases and J by 1 base, with 10 bases between the two germline ends. The DNA of the CDR3 is TGTGCCAGCAGCGACCGGGGGAGCAATCAGCCCCAGCATTTT. This translates into CASSDRGSNQPQHF.

This chain joins TRBV7-9 and TRBJ1-4; TRBD1 is a possible D gene (5 bases). This CDR3 has 14 residues. V lost 3 bases and J 8 bases, leaving 13 bases between the germline ends. The germline V gene has CDR1 SEHNR and CDR2 FQNEAQ (reference sequence). The CDR3 is CASSFTGDLEKLFF. The CDR3 nucleotides read TGTGCCAGCAGCTTTACGGGGGACCTCGAAAAACTGTTTTTT.

As DNA, the CDR3 is TGTGCCAGCAGCTCTACTAGCGGGAGCTCCTACGAGCAGTACTTC. Amino acid sequence: CASSSTSGSSYEQYF. This chain connects TRBV7-6 to TRBJ2-7, with 11 bases identical to TRBD2. Per germline, CDR1 SGHVS and CDR2 FNYEAQ. The CDR3 spans 15 residues. Trimming at V came to 4 bases and at J to 0 bases, leaving 2 bases not matched to a gene.

V is TRBV3-1 (or the pseudogene TRBV3-2) and J is TRBJ1-4; no clear D. Germline lookup yields CDR1 LGHDT and CDR2 YNNKEL (reference sequence). This CDR3 region has 13 residues. The V end lost 8 bases, the J end lost 3 bases, and 10 bases lay between the germline ends. The CDR3 bases are TGTGCCAGCCGGCGGGGTTCTAATGAAAAACTGTTTTTT. Protein product: CASRRGSNEKLFF.